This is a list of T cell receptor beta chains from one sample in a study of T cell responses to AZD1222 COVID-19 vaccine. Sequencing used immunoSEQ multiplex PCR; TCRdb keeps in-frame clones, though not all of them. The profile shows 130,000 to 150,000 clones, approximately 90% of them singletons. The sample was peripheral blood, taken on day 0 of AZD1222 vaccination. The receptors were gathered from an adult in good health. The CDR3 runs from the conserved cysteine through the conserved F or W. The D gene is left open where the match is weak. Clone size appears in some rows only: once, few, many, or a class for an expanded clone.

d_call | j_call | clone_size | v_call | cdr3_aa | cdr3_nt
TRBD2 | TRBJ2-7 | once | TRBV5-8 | CASSLPRLAGGGEQYF | TGTGCCAGCAGCCTACCGAGACTAGCGGGAGGTGGCGAGCAGTACTTC
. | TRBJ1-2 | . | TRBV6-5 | CASGRPLQPIYGYTF | TGTGCCAGCGGAAGACCCCTGCAACCAATCTATGGCTACACCTTC
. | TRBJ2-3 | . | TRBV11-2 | CASSLIGGSSTDTQYF | TGTGCCAGCAGCTTAATAGGTGGGAGTAGCACAGATACGCAGTATTTT
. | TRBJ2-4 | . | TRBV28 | CASTPNGNIQYF | TGTGCCAGCACCCCAAATGGTAACATTCAGTACTTC
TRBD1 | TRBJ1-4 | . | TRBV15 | CATSNPTGANEKLFF | TGTGCCACCAGCAACCCGACAGGGGCTAATGAAAAACTGTTTTTT
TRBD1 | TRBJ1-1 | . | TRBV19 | CASSFGQGGTEAFF | TGTGCCAGTAGTTTCGGACAGGGAGGGACTGAAGCTTTCTTT
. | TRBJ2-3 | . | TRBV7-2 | CASSSSPAGSTQYF | TGTGCCAGCAGCTCCTCCCCGGCGGGAAGTACGCAGTATTTT
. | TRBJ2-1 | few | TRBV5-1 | CASSLGMRGKIGEQFF | TGCGCCAGCAGCTTGGGAATGAGGGGCAAAATAGGTGAGCAGTTCTTC
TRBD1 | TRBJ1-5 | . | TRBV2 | CATTGGNNQPQHF | TGTGCCACGACAGGGGGGAACAATCAGCCCCAGCATTTT
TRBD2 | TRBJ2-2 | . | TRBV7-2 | CASSRGGGGNTGELFF | TGTGCCAGCAGTCGGGGAGGCGGGGGAAACACCGGGGAGCTGTTTTTT
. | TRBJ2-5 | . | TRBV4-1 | CASSQPSLKATDETQYF | TGCGCCAGCAGCCAACCCTCCCTGAAAGCGACCGATGAGACCCAGTACTTC
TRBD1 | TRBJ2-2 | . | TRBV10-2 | CASRSGTGEPGELFF | TGCGCCAGCCGATCAGGGACAGGGGAACCCGGGGAGCTGTTTTTT
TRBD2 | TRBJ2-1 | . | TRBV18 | CASSPPSGSRIIEGQFF | TGTGCCAGCTCACCACCTAGCGGGAGTCGGATTATAGAGGGGCAGTTCTTC
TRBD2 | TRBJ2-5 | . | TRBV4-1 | CASSQGTSGGQETQYF | TGCGCCAGCAGCCAAGGGACTAGCGGGGGCCAAGAGACCCAGTACTTC
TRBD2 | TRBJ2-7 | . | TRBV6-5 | CASSSMLAGGEEQYF | TGTGCCAGCAGTTCCATGCTAGCGGGAGGAGAAGAGCAGTACTTC
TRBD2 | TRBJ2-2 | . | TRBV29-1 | CSVGTSGTVGELFF | TGCAGCGTAGGGACTAGCGGGACGGTCGGGGAGCTGTTTTTT
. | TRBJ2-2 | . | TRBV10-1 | CASSDGADGELFF | TGCGCCAGCAGTGACGGGGCGGACGGGGAGCTGTTTTTT
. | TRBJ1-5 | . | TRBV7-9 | CASSRGPQPQHF | TGTGCCAGCAGCCGAGGTCCGCAGCCCCAGCATTTT